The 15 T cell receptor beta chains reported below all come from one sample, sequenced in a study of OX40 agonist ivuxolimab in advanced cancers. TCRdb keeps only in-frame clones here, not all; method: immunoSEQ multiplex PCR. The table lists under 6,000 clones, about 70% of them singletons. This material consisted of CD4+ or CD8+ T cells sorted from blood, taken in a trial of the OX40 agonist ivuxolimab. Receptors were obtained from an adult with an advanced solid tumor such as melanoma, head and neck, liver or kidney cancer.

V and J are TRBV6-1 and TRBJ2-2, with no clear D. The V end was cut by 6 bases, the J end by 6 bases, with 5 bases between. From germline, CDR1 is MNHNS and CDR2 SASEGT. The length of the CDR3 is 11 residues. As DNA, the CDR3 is TGTGCCAGCAGAGTTTCCGGGGAGCTGTTTTTT. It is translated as CASRVSGELFF.

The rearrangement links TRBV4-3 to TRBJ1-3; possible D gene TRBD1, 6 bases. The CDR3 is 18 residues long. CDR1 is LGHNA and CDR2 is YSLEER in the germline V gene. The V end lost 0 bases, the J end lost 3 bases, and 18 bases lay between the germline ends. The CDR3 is CASSQDASGAKVGNTIYF. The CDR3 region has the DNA TGCGCCAGCAGCCAAGATGCTTCGGGGGCAAAAGTTGGAAACACCATATATTTT.

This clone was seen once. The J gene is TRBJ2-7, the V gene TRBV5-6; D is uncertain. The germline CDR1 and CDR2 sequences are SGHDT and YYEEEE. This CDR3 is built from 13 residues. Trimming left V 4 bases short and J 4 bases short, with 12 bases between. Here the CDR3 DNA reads TGTGCCAGCAGCCCGGACGGAATGTACGAGCAGTACTTC. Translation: CASSPDGMYEQYF. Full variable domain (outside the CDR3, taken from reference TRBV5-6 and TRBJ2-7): DAGVTQSPTHLIKTRGQQVTLRCSPKSGHDTVSWYQQALGQGPQFIFQYYEEEERQRGNFPDRFSGHQFPNYSSELNVNALLLGDSALYLCASSPDGMYEQYFGPGTRLTVT.

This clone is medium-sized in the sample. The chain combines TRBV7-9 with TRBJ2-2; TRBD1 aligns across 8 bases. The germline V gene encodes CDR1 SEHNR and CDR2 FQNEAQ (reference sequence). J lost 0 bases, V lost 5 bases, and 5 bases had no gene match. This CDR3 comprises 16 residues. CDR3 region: CASSLRQGSNTGELFF. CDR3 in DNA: TGTGCCAGCAGCCTGAGACAGGGGTCGAACACCGGGGAGCTGTTTTTT.

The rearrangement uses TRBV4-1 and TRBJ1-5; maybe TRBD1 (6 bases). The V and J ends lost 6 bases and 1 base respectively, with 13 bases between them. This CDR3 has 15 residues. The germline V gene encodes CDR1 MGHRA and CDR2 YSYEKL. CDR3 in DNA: TGCGCCAGCAGTACCACAGGGTCCAGCAATCAGCCCCAGCATTTT. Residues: CASSTTGSSNQPQHF.

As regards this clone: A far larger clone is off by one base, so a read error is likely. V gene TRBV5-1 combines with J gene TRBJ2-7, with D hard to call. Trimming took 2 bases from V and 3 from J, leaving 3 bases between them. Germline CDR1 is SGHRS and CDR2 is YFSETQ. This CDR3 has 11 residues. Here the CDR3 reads CASSFDYEQYF. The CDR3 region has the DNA TGCGCCAGCAGCTTCGACTACGAGCAGTACTTC.

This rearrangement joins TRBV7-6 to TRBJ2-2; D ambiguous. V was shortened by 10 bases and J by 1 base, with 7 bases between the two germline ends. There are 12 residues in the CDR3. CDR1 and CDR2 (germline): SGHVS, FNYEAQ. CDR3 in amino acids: CATRMNTGELFF. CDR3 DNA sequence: TGTGCCACTCGGATGAACACCGGGGAGCTGTTTTTT. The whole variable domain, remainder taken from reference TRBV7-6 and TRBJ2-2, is GAGVSQSPRYKVTKRGQDVALRCDPISGHVSLYWYRQALGQGPEFLTYFNYEAQQDKSGLPNDRFSAERPEGSISTLTIQRTEQRDSAMYRCATRMNTGELFFGEGSRLTVL.

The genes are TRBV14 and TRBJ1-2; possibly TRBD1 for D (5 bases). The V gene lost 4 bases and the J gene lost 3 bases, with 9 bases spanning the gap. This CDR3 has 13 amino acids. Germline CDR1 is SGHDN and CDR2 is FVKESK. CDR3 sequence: CASSRGTYYGYTF. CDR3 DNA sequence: TGTGCCAGCAGCCGAGGGACCTACTATGGCTACACCTTC.

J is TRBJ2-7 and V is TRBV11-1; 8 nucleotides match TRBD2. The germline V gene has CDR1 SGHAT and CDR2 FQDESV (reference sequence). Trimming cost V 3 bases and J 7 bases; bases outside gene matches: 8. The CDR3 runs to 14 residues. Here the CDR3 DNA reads TGTGCCAGCAGCTTCGCGGGGGGCTTAGAAGAGCAGTACTTC. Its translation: CASSFAGGLEEQYF.

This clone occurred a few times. Written as DNA, the CDR3 is TGTGCCAGCAGCTTCCAGGACCTACAGGGGGTATCTTCACCCCTCCACTTT. Residues: CASSFQDLQGVSSPLHF. The V call is TRBV7-8, the J call TRBJ1-6; TRBD1 aligns across 8 bases. CDR3 size: 17 residues. From germline, CDR1 is SGHVS and CDR2 FQNEAQ. V shed 3 bases, J shed 9 bases, and the junction held 13 bases outside the gene matches.

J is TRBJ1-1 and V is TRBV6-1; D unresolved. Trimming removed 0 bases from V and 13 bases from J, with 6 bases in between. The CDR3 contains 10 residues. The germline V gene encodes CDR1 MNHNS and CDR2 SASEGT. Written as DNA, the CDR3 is TGTGCCAGCAGTGAAGCAAAGGGTTTCTTT. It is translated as CASSEAKGFF.

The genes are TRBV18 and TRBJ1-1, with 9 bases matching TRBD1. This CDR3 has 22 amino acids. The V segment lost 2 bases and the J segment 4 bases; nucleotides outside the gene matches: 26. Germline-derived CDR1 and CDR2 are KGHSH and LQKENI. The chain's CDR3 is CASSPLGAIGGSARQGGTEAFF. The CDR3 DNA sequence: TGTGCCAGCTCACCATTGGGGGCAATAGGTGGTAGTGCTCGACAGGGGGGCACTGAAGCTTTCTTT.

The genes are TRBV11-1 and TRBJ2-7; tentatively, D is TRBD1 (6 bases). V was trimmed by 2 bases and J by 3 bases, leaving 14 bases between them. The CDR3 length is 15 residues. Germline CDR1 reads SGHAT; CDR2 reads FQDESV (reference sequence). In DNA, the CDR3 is TGTGCCAGCAGCTTATCGGCAGGGGCGTACTACGAGCAGTACTTC. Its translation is CASSLSAGAYYEQYF.

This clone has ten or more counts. CDR3 in DNA: TGTGCCAGCAGCGGGTGGGACAACCTCTACGAGCAGTACTTC. It translates to CASSGWDNLYEQYF. The gene calls are TRBV4-2 and TRBJ2-7; D is perhaps TRBD1 (6 bases). V was trimmed by 5 bases and J by 3 bases, leaving 14 bases between them. This CDR3 has 14 amino acids. Germline CDR1 reads LGHNA; CDR2 reads YNFKEQ.

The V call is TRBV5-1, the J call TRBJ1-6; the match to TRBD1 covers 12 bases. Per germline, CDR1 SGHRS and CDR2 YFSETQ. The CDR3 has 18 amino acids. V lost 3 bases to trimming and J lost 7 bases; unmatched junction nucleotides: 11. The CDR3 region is CASSSFIRDRGQNSPLHF. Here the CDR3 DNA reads TGCGCCAGCAGCTCTTTTATCCGGGACAGGGGGCAAAATTCACCCCTCCACTTT.